These T cell receptor beta chains were read from a single sample in a study of blood T cell repertoires in COVID-19. The method was immunoSEQ multiplex PCR; TCRdb's version includes in-frame clones alone and lacks a portion of them. The repertoire holds fewer than 450,000 clones, around 89% seen once, with around 12% in the top ten. What was sequenced was peripheral blood. Receptor source: a woman aged 50 to 60 with COVID-19, enrolled during active disease. CDR3s include the opening cysteine and the closing phenylalanine or tryptophan. A D gene is named only where the DNA matches it firmly. Size is omitted from some rows. Given values are once, few, many or a class for expanded clones.

clone_size,d_call,v_call,j_call,cdr3_aa,cdr3_nt
once,.,TRBV5-6,TRBJ2-4,CASRPRALAKNIQYF,TGTGCCAGCAGGCCTCGAGCTCTAGCCAAAAACATTCAGTACTTC
.,TRBD2,TRBV10-3,TRBJ2-2,CAIRSGGIGLVATGELFF,TGTGCCATCAGATCGGGCGGGATTGGACTAGTTGCCACCGGGGAGCTGTTTTTT
once,.,TRBV12-3/TRBV12-4,TRBJ1-4,CASTLGAEKLFF,TGTGCCAGCACCTTGGGGGCTGAAAAACTGTTTTTT
.,TRBD2,TRBV4-1,TRBJ2-5,CASRGGRGGLETQYF,TGCGCCAGCAGGGGCGGCCGGGGGGGCTTAGAGACCCAGTACTTC
.,TRBD1,TRBV5-1,TRBJ2-7,CASSDRDRGNYEQYF,TGCGCCAGCAGCGACCGGGACAGGGGTAACTACGAGCAGTACTTC
.,TRBD2,TRBV28,TRBJ2-7,CASSPGGGLGEQYF,TGTGCCAGCAGCCCGGGCGGGGGGCTGGGCGAGCAGTACTTC
.,TRBD1,TRBV4-1,TRBJ1-1,CASSQDPGGWDTEAFF,TGCGCCAGCAGCCAAGATCCAGGGGGTTGGGACACTGAAGCTTTCTTT
.,.,TRBV28,TRBJ1-5,CASWGDENQPQHF,TGTGCCAGCTGGGGGGACGAGAATCAGCCCCAGCATTTT
.,TRBD1,TRBV19,TRBJ2-4,CASRDRGVSGNIQYF,TGTGCCAGCCGGGACAGGGGCGTATCGGGAAACATTCAGTACTTC
.,.,TRBV27,TRBJ2-3,CASSSGLRGTDTQYF,TGTGCCAGCAGTTCGGGACTCCGAGGGACAGATACGCAGTATTTT
.,TRBD1,TRBV24-1,TRBJ2-1,CASSRGSSYNEQFF,TGTGCCTCGTCCAGGGGGAGCTCCTACAATGAGCAGTTCTTC
.,TRBD2,TRBV13,TRBJ2-5,CASSLRGGGQETQYF,TGTGCCAGCAGCTTACGTGGGGGGGGACAAGAGACCCAGTACTTC
once,.,TRBV7-3,TRBJ2-7,CASSPDGKGGEEQYF,TGTGCCAGCAGCCCCGACGGAAAGGGGGGGGAAGAGCAGTACTTC
.,TRBD1,TRBV28,TRBJ1-2,CASSPVRDRGHDYGYTF,TGTGCCAGCAGCCCGGTCCGGGACAGGGGGCACGACTATGGCTACACCTTC
.,.,TRBV7-9,TRBJ2-7,CAILSSGLRGEQYF,TGTGCCATCCTTTCCAGCGGTCTTCGGGGCGAGCAGTACTTC
.,.,TRBV7-2,TRBJ1-3,CASSSALITSFSGNTIYF,TGTGCCAGCAGTTCCGCACTGATTACTTCCTTCTCTGGAAACACCATATATTTT
.,TRBD1,TRBV15,TRBJ2-1,CATSRDPGQINEQFF,TGTGCCACCAGCAGAGATCCGGGACAGATCAATGAGCAGTTCTTC
.,.,TRBV6-5,TRBJ1-2,CASRLFWTNYGYTF,TGTGCCAGCAGACTTTTTTGGACAAACTATGGCTACACCTTC
.,.,TRBV18,TRBJ1-1,CASSLQGNTEAFF,TGTGCCAGCTCATTACAGGGAAACACTGAAGCTTTCTTT
.,.,TRBV12-3/TRBV12-4,TRBJ1-1,CASSLIRNTEAFF,TGTGCCAGCAGTTTAATCCGGAACACTGAAGCTTTCTTT
.,.,TRBV9,TRBJ2-1,CASSVDSNSYNEQFF,TGTGCCAGCAGCGTTGACAGCAACTCCTACAATGAGCAGTTCTTC
.,.,TRBV5-1,TRBJ2-2,CASSLVGQGGNTGELFF,TGCGCCAGCAGCTTGGTTGGCCAGGGGGGAAACACCGGGGAGCTGTTTTTT
.,.,TRBV2,TRBJ1-1,CASSDPLGEEDTEAFF,TGTGCCAGCAGTGATCCCTTAGGAGAGGAGGACACTGAAGCTTTCTTT
.,.,TRBV4-2,TRBJ1-2,CASSLQGIGHGYTF,TGTGCCAGCAGCCTACAGGGCATAGGCCATGGCTACACCTTC
.,.,TRBV5-6,TRBJ1-5,CASSLTGDGMGNQPQHF,TGTGCCAGCAGCTTGACAGGTGATGGAATGGGCAATCAGCCCCAGCATTTT
.,.,TRBV6-5,TRBJ1-2,CASSPLQGPYTF,TGTGCCAGCAGCCCACTACAGGGACCGTACACCTTC
.,TRBD1,TRBV19,TRBJ2-3,CASSIGQGRDTQYF,TGTGCCAGTAGTATAGGACAGGGAAGAGATACGCAGTATTTT
.,.,TRBV10-1,TRBJ1-2,CASSPTGFSYGYTF,TGCGCCAGCAGTCCTACAGGTTTCTCATATGGCTACACCTTC
.,.,TRBV7-2,TRBJ2-2,CASSFQQLNTGELFF,TGTGCCAGCAGCTTTCAACAGCTAAACACCGGGGAGCTGTTTTTT
.,.,TRBV11-3,TRBJ2-3,CASSSGDTQYF,TGTGCCAGCAGCTCGGGAGATACGCAGTATTTT
.,.,TRBV30,TRBJ1-5,CAWSPSGDQPQHF,TGTGCCTGGAGTCCCTCCGGGGATCAGCCCCAGCATTTT
.,.,TRBV2,TRBJ2-3,CASSEEGRTPRDF,TGTGCCAGCAGTGAAGAGGGGCGTACCCCCAGGGATTTT
once,TRBD2,TRBV6-5,TRBJ2-7,CASSYGVAGTYEQYF,TGTGCCAGCAGTTATGGGGTAGCGGGAACCTACGAGCAGTACTTC
.,TRBD2,TRBV11-2,TRBJ2-1,CASSLLPGRGAYNEQFF,TGTGCCAGCAGCTTACTCCCGGGGCGGGGGGCCTACAATGAGCAGTTCTTC
.,.,TRBV5-1,TRBJ1-4,CASSKGSGKGANEKLFF,TGCGCCAGCAGTAAGGGGTCAGGGAAAGGGGCTAATGAAAAACTGTTTTTT
.,.,TRBV27,TRBJ1-1,CASSLRRYTEAFF,TGTGCCAGCAGTTTACGGAGATACACTGAAGCTTTCTTT
.,TRBD1,TRBV4-2,TRBJ1-6,CASSRQTGGRGNSPLHF,TGTGCCAGCAGCCGCCAGACAGGGGGCCGGGGTAATTCACCCCTCCACTTT
few,.,TRBV6-6,TRBJ1-2,CASRPDTAYGYTF,TGTGCCAGCAGACCGGACACCGCCTATGGCTACACCTTC
.,TRBD1,TRBV5-1,TRBJ1-3,CASSPGGGTGRGNTIYF,TGCGCCAGCAGCCCCGGTGGCGGGACAGGGCGGGGAAACACCATATATTTT
.,TRBD1,TRBV12-3/TRBV12-4,TRBJ2-7,CATRGPSYEQYF,TGTGCCACCAGGGGGCCATCCTACGAGCAGTACTTC
once,TRBD1,TRBV18,TRBJ1-2,CASSGGGRDSDGYTF,TGTGCCAGCTCAGGGGGAGGTAGGGACAGCGATGGCTACACCTTC
.,.,TRBV6-6,TRBJ1-6,CASSYLFEGESLHF,TGTGCCAGCAGTTACTTGTTTGAGGGGGAGTCCCTCCACTTT
.,.,TRBV6-6,TRBJ2-1,CASSYGVSSYNEQFF,TGTGCCAGCAGTTACGGAGTTAGCTCCTACAATGAGCAGTTCTTC
.,TRBD1,TRBV29-1,TRBJ1-1,CSNWGQGNTEAFF,TGCAGCAATTGGGGACAGGGGAACACTGAAGCTTTCTTT
.,.,TRBV20-1,TRBJ2-1,CSAPRYNEQFF,TGCAGTGCTCCCCGGTACAATGAGCAGTTCTTC
.,.,TRBV6-5,TRBJ1-2,CASSQLGVGYGYTF,TGTGCCAGCAGTCAGCTAGGGGTTGGGTATGGCTACACCTTC
.,TRBD1,TRBV4-1,TRBJ1-4,CASSQGTGQRNEKLFF,TGCGCCAGCAGCCAAGGTACGGGACAGCGAAATGAAAAACTGTTTTTT
.,TRBD1,TRBV6-1,TRBJ2-2,CASSAMDRENTGELFF,TGTGCCAGCAGTGCTATGGACAGGGAAAACACCGGGGAGCTGTTTTTT
.,.,TRBV6-4,TRBJ1-5,CASSAEGLAGQPQHF,TGTGCCAGCAGTGCCGAGGGCCTCGCGGGTCAGCCCCAGCATTTT
.,TRBD1,TRBV6-6,TRBJ1-5,CASGETGQANNQPQHF,TGTGCCAGCGGGGAGACGGGACAGGCCAACAATCAGCCCCAGCATTTT
.,TRBD2,TRBV27,TRBJ2-7,CASSRWGTSYEQYF,TGTGCCAGCAGTCGATGGGGGACTAGCTACGAGCAGTACTTC
.,TRBD1,TRBV9,TRBJ2-7,CASSARQGSEQYF,TGTGCCAGCAGCGCCCGACAGGGCAGCGAGCAGTACTTC
.,.,TRBV30,TRBJ2-2,CAWSPGANTGELFF,TGTGCCTGGAGTCCTGGGGCCAACACCGGGGAGCTGTTTTTT
.,.,TRBV6-1,TRBJ1-2,CASSEASRVYGYTF,TGTGCCAGCAGTGAAGCGAGCAGGGTGTATGGCTACACCTTC